Below, one TCR beta chain is given with its context. Its cognate antigen is unknown. The V gene end was trimmed by 4 bases and the J gene end by 1 base; junction bases not matched to a gene: 7. CDR3 length equals 15 residues. Per germline, CDR1 SNHLY and CDR2 FYNNEI. This entry is derived from a study of T cell responses to AZD1222 COVID-19 vaccine. Study results and caveats: The study found vaccine-associated CD4 TCRs spanning spike, dominant at 160-218 and 743-854. Samples come after the peak T cell response, not at day 14.

TCRdb keeps only in-frame clones here, not all; method: immunoSEQ multiplex PCR. The sample lists fewer than 150,000 clones; approximately 90% were seen once. The sequencing here drew on peripheral blood, taken on day 0 of AZD1222 vaccination. The rearrangement links TRBV2 to TRBJ2-7, with 7 bases lining up with TRBD2. The receptor's source is an adult in good health. Here the CDR3 DNA reads TGTGCCAGCAGTGCCGGGACTACTAGTTCCTACGAGCAGTACTTC. It specifies CASSAGTTSSYEQYF.